This TCR beta chain appears in the sequencing data of a study of T cells in tuberculosis. Profiling relied on immunoSEQ multiplex PCR, and the TCRdb table lists in-frame clones only, not all of them. The table shows about 25,000 clones, with around nine tenths occurring only once. The CDR3 runs 15 residues. Germline CDR1 is KGHSH and CDR2 is LQKENI. V was pared by 3 bases and J by 5 bases, with 16 bases between. The V gene is TRBV18, the J gene TRBJ1-2, with no clear D. This TCR derives from a donor between 10 and 29 years old with latent tuberculosis or without tuberculosis infection. Some clones in this sample may be carry-over from other donors' samples. Sequenced: PBMCs. CDR3 bases: TGTGCCAGCTCACCTTCGGCCGGGTCCCCGTATGGCTACACCTTC. It yields the protein CASSPSAGSPYGYTF.